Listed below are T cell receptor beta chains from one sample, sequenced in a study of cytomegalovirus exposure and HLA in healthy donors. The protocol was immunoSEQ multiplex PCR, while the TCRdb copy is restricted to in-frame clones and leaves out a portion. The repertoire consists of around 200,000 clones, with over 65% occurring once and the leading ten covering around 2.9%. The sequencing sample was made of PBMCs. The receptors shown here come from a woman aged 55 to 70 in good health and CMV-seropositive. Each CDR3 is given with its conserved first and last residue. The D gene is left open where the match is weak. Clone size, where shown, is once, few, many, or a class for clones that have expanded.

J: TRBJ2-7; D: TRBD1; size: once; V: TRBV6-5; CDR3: CASSPRDRVYEQYF; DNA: TGTGCCAGCAGCCCGCGGGACAGGGTCTACGAGCAGTACTTC
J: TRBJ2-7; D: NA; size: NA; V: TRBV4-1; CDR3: CASSQEWRRAYEQYF; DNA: TGCGCCAGCAGCCAAGAATGGAGGAGGGCCTACGAGCAGTACTTC
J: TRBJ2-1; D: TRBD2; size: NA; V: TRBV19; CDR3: CASSFLGGRKHNEQFF; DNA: TGTGCCAGTAGTTTCTTAGGCGGGAGGAAGCACAATGAGCAGTTCTTC
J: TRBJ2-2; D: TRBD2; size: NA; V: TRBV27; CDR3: CASSPGTSGRGELFF; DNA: TGTGCCAGCAGTCCTGGGACTAGCGGGAGAGGGGAGCTGTTTTTT
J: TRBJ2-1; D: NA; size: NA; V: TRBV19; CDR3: CASSSAGEEQFF; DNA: TGTGCCAGTAGTTCAGCAGGGGAAGAGCAGTTCTTC
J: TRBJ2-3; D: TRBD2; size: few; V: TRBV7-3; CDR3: CASSLTVPGLAGHTDTQYF; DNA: TGTGCCAGCAGCTTAACGGTCCCGGGACTAGCGGGGCACACAGATACGCAGTATTTT
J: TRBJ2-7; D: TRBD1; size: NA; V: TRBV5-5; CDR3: CASSLDRGYEQYF; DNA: TGTGCCAGCAGCCTGGACAGGGGCTACGAGCAGTACTTC
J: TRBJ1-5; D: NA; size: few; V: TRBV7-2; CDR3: CASSPSGGGNQPQHF; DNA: TGTGCCAGCAGCCCCTCGGGGGGGGGAAATCAGCCCCAGCATTTT
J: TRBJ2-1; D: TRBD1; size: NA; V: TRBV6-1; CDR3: CASSDRDRGSSYNEQFF; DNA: TGTGCCAGCAGTGACCGGGACAGGGGGAGCTCCTACAATGAGCAGTTCTTC
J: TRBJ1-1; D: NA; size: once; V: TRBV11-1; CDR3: CASSLDFGPLGTEAFF; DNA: TGTGCCAGCAGCTTAGATTTCGGCCCTCTAGGCACTGAAGCTTTCTTT
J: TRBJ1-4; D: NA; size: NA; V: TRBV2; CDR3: CASFEEKLFF; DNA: TGTGCCAGCTTTGAGGAAAAACTGTTTTTT
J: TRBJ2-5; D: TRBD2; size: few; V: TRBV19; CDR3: CASTRLAGGGGETQYF; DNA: TGTGCCAGTACCCGACTAGCGGGAGGAGGCGGGGAGACCCAGTACTTC
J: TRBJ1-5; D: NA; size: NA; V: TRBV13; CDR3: CASSRRTAQPQHF; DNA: TGTGCCAGCAGCCGGCGGACAGCTCAGCCCCAGCATTTT
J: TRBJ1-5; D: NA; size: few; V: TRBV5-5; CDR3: CASSSQDQPQHF; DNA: TGTGCCAGCAGCTCTCAGGATCAGCCCCAGCATTTT